A single sample gave rise to the 3 T cell receptor beta chains below, sequenced in a study of neurological immune-mediated disorders. TCRdb independently ran MiXCR on the 5' RACE reads; one entry per CDR3 protein. The sample has tens of thousands of distinct CDR3 sequences, about 9.4% seen once. The source material was PBMCs. The receptors stem from a middle-aged man in good health.

This clonotype showed up just a few times. This sequence joins TRBV7-9 and TRBJ2-1, with 8 bases fitting TRBD2. CDR1 and CDR2 from the germline V gene are SEHNR and FQNEAQ (reference sequence). V gave up 5 bases and J gave up 0 bases; unmatched junction bases: 9. This CDR3 region has 17 residues. CDR3 residues: CASSPLSGGSSYNEQFF. In DNA, the CDR3 is TGTGCCAGCAGCCCTCTTTCGGGGGGGAGCTCCTACAATGAGCAGTTCTTC.

This clonotype was found many times. The chain has TRBV27 and TRBJ2-3, with 9 nucleotides matching TRBD1. V trimming: 4 bases; J trimming: 4 bases; junction bases outside the gene matches: 0. The CDR3 is made up of 13 amino acids. The germline V gene has CDR1 MNHEY and CDR2 SMNVEV (reference sequence). The CDR3 reads CASSWTGADTQYF. DNA of the CDR3: TGTGCCAGCAGTTGGACAGGGGCAGATACGCAGTATTTT.

This clonotype showed up many times. CDR3 region: CASSLDQGALSDTQYF. CDR3 sequence (DNA): TGTGCCAGCAGCTTAGATCAGGGGGCGCTTTCAGATACGCAGTATTTT. The V gene is TRBV11-2, the J gene TRBJ2-3, with TRBD1 matching 8 bases. This CDR3 spans 16 amino acids. Germline assignment: CDR1 SGHAT and CDR2 FQNNGV. J was trimmed by 4 bases and V by 0 bases; bases with no gene match: 6.